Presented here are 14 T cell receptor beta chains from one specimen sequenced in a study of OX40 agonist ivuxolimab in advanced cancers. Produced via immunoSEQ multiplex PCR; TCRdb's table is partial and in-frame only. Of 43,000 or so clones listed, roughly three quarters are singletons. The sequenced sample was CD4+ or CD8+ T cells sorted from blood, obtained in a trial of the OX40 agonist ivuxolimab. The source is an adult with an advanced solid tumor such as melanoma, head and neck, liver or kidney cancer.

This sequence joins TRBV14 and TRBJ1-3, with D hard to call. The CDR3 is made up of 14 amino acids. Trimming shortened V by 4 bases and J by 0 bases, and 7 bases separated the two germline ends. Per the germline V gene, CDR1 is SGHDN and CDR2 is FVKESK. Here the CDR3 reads CASSRSSSGNTIYF. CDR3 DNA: TGTGCCAGCAGCCGATCGAGCTCTGGAAACACCATATATTTT.

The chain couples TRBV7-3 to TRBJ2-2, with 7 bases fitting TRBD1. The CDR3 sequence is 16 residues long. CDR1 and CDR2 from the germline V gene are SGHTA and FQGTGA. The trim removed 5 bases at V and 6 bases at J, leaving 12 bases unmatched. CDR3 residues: CASSTSGTARSGELFF. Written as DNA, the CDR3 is TGTGCCAGCAGCACATCCGGGACAGCAAGATCCGGGGAGCTGTTTTTT.

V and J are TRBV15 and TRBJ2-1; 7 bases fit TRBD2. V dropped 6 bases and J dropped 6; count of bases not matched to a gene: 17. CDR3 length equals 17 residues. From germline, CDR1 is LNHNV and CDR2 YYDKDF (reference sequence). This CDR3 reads CATRSSQRWEGGNEQFF. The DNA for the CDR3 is TGTGCCACCAGGTCAAGCCAAAGGTGGGAGGGCGGCAATGAGCAGTTCTTC. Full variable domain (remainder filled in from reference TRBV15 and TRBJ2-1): DAMVIQNPRYQVTQFGKPVTLSCSQTLNHNVMYWYQQKSSQAPKLLFHYYDKDFNNEADTPDNFQSRRPNTSFCFLDIRSPGLGDTAMYLCATRSSQRWEGGNEQFFGPGTRLTVL.

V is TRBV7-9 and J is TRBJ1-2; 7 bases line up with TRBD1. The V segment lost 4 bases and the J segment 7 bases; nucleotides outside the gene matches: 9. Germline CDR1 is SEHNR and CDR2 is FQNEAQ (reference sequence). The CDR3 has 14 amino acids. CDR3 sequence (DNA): TGTGCCAGCAGCTATAGTAGACAGGGAGGTGGCTACACCTTC. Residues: CASSYSRQGGGYTF.

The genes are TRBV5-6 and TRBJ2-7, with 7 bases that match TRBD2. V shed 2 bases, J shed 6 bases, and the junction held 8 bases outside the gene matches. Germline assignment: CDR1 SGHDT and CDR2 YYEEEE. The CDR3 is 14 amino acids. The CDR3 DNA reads TGTGCCAGCAGCTTTGTCAGTAGACTAGCCGAGCAGTACTTC. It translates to CASSFVSRLAEQYF.

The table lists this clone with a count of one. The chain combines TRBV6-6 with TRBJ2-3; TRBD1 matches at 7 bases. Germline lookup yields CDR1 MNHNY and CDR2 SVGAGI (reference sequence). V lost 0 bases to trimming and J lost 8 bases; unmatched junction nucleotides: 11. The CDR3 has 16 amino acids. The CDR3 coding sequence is TGTGCCAGCAGTTACTCGGGACAGACCCATGCGGGTACGCAGTATTTT. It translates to CASSYSGQTHAGTQYF.

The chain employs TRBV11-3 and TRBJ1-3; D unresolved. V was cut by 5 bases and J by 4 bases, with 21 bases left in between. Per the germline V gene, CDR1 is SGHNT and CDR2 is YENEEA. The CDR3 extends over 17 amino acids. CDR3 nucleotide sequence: TGTGCCAGCAGCCTCACCTTGGGCGACCGGTCCGGAAACACCATATATTTT. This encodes CASSLTLGDRSGNTIYF.

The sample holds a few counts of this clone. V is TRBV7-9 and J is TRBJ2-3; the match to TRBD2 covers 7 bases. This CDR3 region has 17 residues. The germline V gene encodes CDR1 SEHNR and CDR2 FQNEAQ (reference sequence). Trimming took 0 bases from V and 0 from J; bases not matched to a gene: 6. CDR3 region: CASSLAHIAGSTDTQYF. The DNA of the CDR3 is TGTGCCAGCAGCTTAGCCCACATAGCGGGCAGCACAGATACGCAGTATTTT.

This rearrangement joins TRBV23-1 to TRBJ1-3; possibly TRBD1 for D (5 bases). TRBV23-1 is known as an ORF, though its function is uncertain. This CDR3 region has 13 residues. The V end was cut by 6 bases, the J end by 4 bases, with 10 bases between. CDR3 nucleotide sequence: TGCGCCAGCAGATTAAACAGGGGAAACACCATATATTTT. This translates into CASRLNRGNTIYF.

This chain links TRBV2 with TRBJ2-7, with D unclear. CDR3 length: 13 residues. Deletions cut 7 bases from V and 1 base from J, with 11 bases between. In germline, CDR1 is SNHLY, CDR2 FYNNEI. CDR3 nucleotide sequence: TGTGCCAGCACTCGGATGCTATCCTACGAGCAGTACTTC. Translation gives CASTRMLSYEQYF.

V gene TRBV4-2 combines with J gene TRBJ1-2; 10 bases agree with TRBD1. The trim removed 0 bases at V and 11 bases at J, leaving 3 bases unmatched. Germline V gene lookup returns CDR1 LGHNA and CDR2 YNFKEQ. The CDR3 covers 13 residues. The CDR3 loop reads CASSQDDRGQYTF. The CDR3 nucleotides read TGTGCCAGCAGCCAAGATGACAGGGGGCAGTACACCTTC.

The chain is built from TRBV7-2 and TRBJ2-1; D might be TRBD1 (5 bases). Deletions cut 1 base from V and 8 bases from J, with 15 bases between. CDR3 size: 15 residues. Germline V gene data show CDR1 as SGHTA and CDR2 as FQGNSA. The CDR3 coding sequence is TGTGCCAGCAGCTTAGGACAGTCAATTCGCGATGAGCAGTTCTTC. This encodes CASSLGQSIRDEQFF.

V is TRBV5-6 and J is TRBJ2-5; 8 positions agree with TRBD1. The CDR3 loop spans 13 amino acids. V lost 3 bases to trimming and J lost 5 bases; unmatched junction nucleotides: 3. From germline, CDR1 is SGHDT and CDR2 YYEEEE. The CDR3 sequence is CASSSWTGETQYF. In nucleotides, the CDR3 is TGTGCCAGCAGCTCTTGGACAGGGGAGACCCAGTACTTC.

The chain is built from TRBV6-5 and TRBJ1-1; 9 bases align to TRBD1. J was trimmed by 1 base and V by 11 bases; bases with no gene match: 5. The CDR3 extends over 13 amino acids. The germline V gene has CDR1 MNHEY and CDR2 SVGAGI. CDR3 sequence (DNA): TGTGCCGGAAGGACAGGGGCGAACACTGAAGCTTTCTTT. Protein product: CAGRTGANTEAFF.